These 14 T cell receptor beta chains share one sample of origin, sequenced in a study of Ad26.COV2.S vaccination and SARS-CoV-2 variants. Treatment noted: some 20 received Ad26.COV2.S at low or high dose, single or two shots; a few received placebo; per-sample allocation not given. Specimen acquisition occurred on day 63 following the initial vaccine or placebo injection. The assay was immunoSEQ multiplex PCR, and TCRdb's table has in-frame clones only and misses some. The sample has some 520,000 clones; 87% are singletons. Sequencing was performed on peripheral blood, taken in a trial of Ad26.COV2.S vaccine versus placebo. The receptors originated from a person between 18 and 59 years old who received the Ad26.COV2.S COVID-19 vaccine or a placebo.

The chain recombines TRBV29-1 with TRBJ2-3; 10 bases are a match to TRBD2. The trim removed 5 bases at V and 7 bases at J, leaving 6 bases unmatched. The CDR3 totals 13 residues. Germline values: CDR1 SQVTM, CDR2 ANQGSEA. CDR3 protein: CSVSLAGANTQYF. In nucleotides, the CDR3 is TGCAGCGTTTCCCTAGCGGGAGCGAATACGCAGTATTTT.

CDR3 loop: CASRRDRGNYEQYF. The CDR3, as DNA: TGTGCCAGCAGGCGGGACAGGGGGAACTACGAGCAGTACTTC. The V call is TRBV6-6, the J call TRBJ2-7, with 11 bases lining up with TRBD1. The CDR3 extends over 14 amino acids. CDR1 and CDR2 (germline): MNHNY, SVGAGI (reference sequence). With 6 bases clipped from V and 3 bases from J, the junction kept 4 bases outside the gene matches.

In regard to this clone: The junction shows a germline mismatch at one end, possibly a read error. The rearrangement uses TRBV12-5 and TRBJ2-5, with 9 bases matching TRBD1. Germline lookup yields CDR1 LGHNT and CDR2 FRNRAP. The CDR3 runs to 13 residues. Here the CDR3 reads CASGLGTGTGHHF. CDR3 in DNA: TGTGCTAGTGGTTTGGGGACCGGGACAGGGCACCACTTC.

The chain joins TRBV4-3 to TRBJ2-4, with TRBD2 identical over 10 bases. Per the germline V gene, CDR1 is LGHNA and CDR2 is YSLEER. The J segment lost 6 bases and the V segment lost 1 base, leaving 9 bases of the junction unmatched. CDR3 length: 17 amino acids. This CDR3 is CASSQAPAGGPGNIQYF. The DNA of the CDR3 is TGCGCCAGCAGCCAAGCTCCAGCGGGAGGGCCGGGAAACATTCAGTACTTC.

The V and J genes are TRBV30 and TRBJ2-7, with 8 bases aligning to TRBD2. CDR1 is GTSNPN and CDR2 is SVGIG in the germline V gene (reference sequence). The CDR3 spans 14 residues. V dropped 1 base and J dropped 5; count of bases not matched to a gene: 7. The CDR3 DNA reads as TGTGCCTGGAGTGGCTGGACTAGCTCAAACGAGCAGTACTTC. Its protein product is CAWSGWTSSNEQYF.

This clone was found once. The rearrangement links TRBV7-3 to TRBJ2-1, with 10 bases aligning to TRBD2. The CDR3 sequence is 18 residues long. Germline loops: CDR1 SGHTA, CDR2 FQGTGA. Trimming removed 3 bases from V and 5 bases from J; junction bases left unmatched: 13. CDR3 region: CASSLFRQAGGPDNEQFF. Written as DNA, the CDR3 is TGTGCCAGCAGCTTGTTCCGCCAAGCGGGAGGGCCCGACAATGAGCAGTTCTTC.

The chain links TRBV28 to TRBJ1-1; 9 nucleotides line up with TRBD1. The CDR3 spans 16 residues. Germline V gene data show CDR1 as MDHEN and CDR2 as SYDVKM. V was clipped by 5 bases and J by 5 bases; unmatched bases: 12. In nucleotides, the CDR3 is TGTGCCAGCAGTGGAGGGGACAGGGTGAGGGCTACTGAAGCTTTCTTT. Translating gives CASSGGDRVRATEAFF.

This chain connects TRBV9 to TRBJ2-7; maybe TRBD2 (6 bases). Germline CDR1 SGDLS, CDR2 YYNGEE. The germline V and J ends were trimmed by 3 bases and 6 bases, with 13 bases remaining between them. The CDR3 is made up of 13 amino acids. The CDR3 sequence is CASSGPLGGEQYF. In DNA, the CDR3 is TGTGCCAGCAGCGGGCCTCTGGGGGGCGAGCAGTACTTC.

This clone occurred many times. The V and J genes are TRBV2 and TRBJ2-2; D might be TRBD1 (5 bases). Germline values: CDR1 SNHLY, CDR2 FYNNEI. This CDR3 region has 14 residues. V was clipped by 6 bases and J by 0 bases, with 8 bases between them. The CDR3 DNA reads as TGTGCCAGCAGAGCGACAGCGAACACCGGGGAGCTGTTTTTT. This gives the protein CASRATANTGELFF.

This clone was recorded once. The rearrangement joins TRBV7-2 to TRBJ2-2; 7 nucleotides match TRBD2. The junction had 8 bases not matched to a gene; V was cut back by 5 bases and J by 2 bases. This CDR3 has 16 amino acids. Germline V gives CDR1 SGHTA, CDR2 FQGNSA. DNA of the CDR3: TGTGCCAGCAGCCCTTCTAGCGGATTAAACACCGGGGAGCTGTTTTTT. The encoded protein is CASSPSSGLNTGELFF.

This clone was picked up a small number of times. This chain joins TRBV7-9 and TRBJ2-7; D is perhaps TRBD2 (6 bases). CDR1 is SEHNR, CDR2 FQNEAQ, per germline (reference sequence). Trimming removed 1 base from V and 4 bases from J, with 17 bases in between. This CDR3 has 16 residues. The chain's CDR3 is CASSLGQRGLIYEQYF. Written as DNA, the CDR3 is TGTGCCAGCAGCTTAGGACAGAGGGGACTCATTTACGAGCAGTACTTC.

This clone showed up just once. The CDR3 sequence: CATSDLGAGGTRDTQYF. CDR3 nucleotides: TGTGCCACCAGTGATTTAGGGGCGGGAGGGACCAGGGATACGCAGTATTTT. The genes are TRBV24-1 and TRBJ2-3; 9 positions match TRBD2. The CDR3 has 17 residues. Germline CDR1 reads KGHDR; CDR2 reads SFDVKD. V trimming: 1 base; J trimming: 6 bases; junction bases outside the gene matches: 10.

V is TRBV7-8 and J is TRBJ2-2; tentatively, D is TRBD1 or TRBD2 (5 bases each). The CDR3 is 15 residues long. CDR1 is SGHVS and CDR2 is FQNEAQ in the germline V gene. V dropped 4 bases and J dropped 0 bases, with 9 bases sitting between them. The CDR3 DNA follows: TGTGCCAGCAGCTGGGGGACGTCGAACACCGGGGAGCTGTTTTTT. Amino acid sequence: CASSWGTSNTGELFF.

Concerning this clone itself: Mismatch with germline at one junction end may stem from a read error. The J gene is TRBJ2-7, the V gene TRBV7-9, with TRBD2 identical over 10 bases. CDR3 length: 13 amino acids. The V gene's germline CDR1 is SEHNR and CDR2 FQNEAQ (reference sequence). In nucleotides, the CDR3 is TGTGCCAGCAGGGAGGGACTAGCGACCGCCCCCGACTTC. Translating it yields CASREGLATAPDF. Full variable domain (outside the CDR3, taken from reference TRBV7-9 and TRBJ2-7): DTGVSQNPRHKITKRGQNVTFRCDPISEHNRLYWYRQTLGQGPEFLTYFQNEAQLEKSRLLSDRFSAERPKGSFSTLEIQRTEQGDSAMYLCASREGLATAPDFGPGTRLTVT.